The T cell receptor (beta chain) described here comes from a study of beta chain features in type 1 diabetes. The ends lost 6 bases at V and 6 bases at J; junction bases unmatched: 8. The CDR3 is 15 amino acids. Germline lookup yields CDR1 MGHDK and CDR2 SYGVNS. Note on this clone: Its specificity is unknown.

The whole isolated RNA underwent reverse transcription, so sequencing captured expressed TCRB transcripts. The protocol was immunoSEQ multiplex PCR, while the TCRdb copy is restricted to in-frame clones and leaves out a portion. The table lists roughly 240,000 clones, 24% of them singletons. Study-wide points: Researchers report that Type 1 diabetes patients had moderately but significantly shorter TCRB CDR3s across all four CD4+ subsets. Among patients, naive, central memory and Treg TCRB repertoires appeared more similar than among healthy donors.

The chain joins TRBV25-1 to TRBJ2-1; TRBD2 matches 10 bases. The source of this sequence is a woman aged 30 to 39 with type 1 diabetes. Sample: naive CD4+ T cells from blood. DNA of the CDR3: TGTGCCAGCAGCAGCGGGACTAGCGTCGGCAATGAGCAGTTCTTC. It is translated as CASSSGTSVGNEQFF.